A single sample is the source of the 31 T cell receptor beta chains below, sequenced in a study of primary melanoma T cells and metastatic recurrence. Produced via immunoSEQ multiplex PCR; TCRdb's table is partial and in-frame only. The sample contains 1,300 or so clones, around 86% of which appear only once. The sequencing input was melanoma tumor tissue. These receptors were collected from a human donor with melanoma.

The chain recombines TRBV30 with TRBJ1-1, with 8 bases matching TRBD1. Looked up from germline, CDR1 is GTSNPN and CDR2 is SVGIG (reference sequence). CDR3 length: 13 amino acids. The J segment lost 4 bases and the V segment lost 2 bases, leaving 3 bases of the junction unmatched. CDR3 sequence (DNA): TGTGCCTGGAGTCTACAGGGGGGCACTGAAGCTTTCTTT. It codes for CAWSLQGGTEAFF.

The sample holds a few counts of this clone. CDR3 in DNA: TGTGCCAGCAGCTTAGGACCAACGAACACTGAAGCTTTCTTT. Translation gives CASSLGPTNTEAFF. The chain combines TRBV11-3 with TRBJ1-1; unclear D gene. This CDR3 spans 14 amino acids. Germline CDR1 and CDR2: SGHNT and YENEEA. V was trimmed by 1 base and J by 1 base, leaving 7 bases between them.

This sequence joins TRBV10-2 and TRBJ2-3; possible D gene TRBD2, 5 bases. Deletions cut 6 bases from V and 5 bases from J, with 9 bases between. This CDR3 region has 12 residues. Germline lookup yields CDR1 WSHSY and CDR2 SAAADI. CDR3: CASRADLDTQYF. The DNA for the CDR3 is TGCGCCAGCAGAGCGGACTTAGATACGCAGTATTTT.

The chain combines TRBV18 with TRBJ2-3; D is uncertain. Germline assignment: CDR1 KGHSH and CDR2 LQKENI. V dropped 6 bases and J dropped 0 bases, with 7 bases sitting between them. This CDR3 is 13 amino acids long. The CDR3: CASSTTSTDTQYF. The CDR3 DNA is TGTGCCAGCTCCACCACGAGCACAGATACGCAGTATTTT.

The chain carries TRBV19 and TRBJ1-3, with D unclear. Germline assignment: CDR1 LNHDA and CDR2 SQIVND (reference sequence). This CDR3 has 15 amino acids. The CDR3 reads CAVVVDGSSGNTIYF. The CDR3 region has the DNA TGTGCGGTGGTTGTGGACGGTTCCTCTGGAAACACCATATATTTT.

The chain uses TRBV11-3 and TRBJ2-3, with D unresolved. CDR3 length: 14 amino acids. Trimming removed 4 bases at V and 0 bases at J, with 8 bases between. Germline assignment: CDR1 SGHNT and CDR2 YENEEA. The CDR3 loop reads CASSSRRSTDTQYF. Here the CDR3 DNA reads TGTGCCAGCAGCTCGAGGCGTAGCACAGATACGCAGTATTTT.

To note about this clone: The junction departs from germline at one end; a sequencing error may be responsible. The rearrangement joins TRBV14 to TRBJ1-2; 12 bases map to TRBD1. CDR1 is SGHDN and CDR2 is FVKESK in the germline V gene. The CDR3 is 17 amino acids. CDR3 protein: CASSSKGGTGGGYGYIF. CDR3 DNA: TGTGCCAGCAGCTCCAAAGGCGGGACAGGGGGCGGGTATGGCTACATCTTC.

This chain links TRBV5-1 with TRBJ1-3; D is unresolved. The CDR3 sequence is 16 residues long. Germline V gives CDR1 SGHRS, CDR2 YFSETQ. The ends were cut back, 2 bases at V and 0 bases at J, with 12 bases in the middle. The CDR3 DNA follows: TGCGCCAGCAGCTTCGACTACCAGAGCTCTGGAAACACCATATATTTT. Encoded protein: CASSFDYQSSGNTIYF. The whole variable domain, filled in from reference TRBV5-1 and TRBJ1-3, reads KAGVTQTPRYLIKTRGQQVTLSCSPISGHRSVSWYQQTPGQGLQFLFEYFSETQRNKGNFPGRFSGRQFSNSRSEMNVSTLELGDSALYLCASSFDYQSSGNTIYFGEGSWLTVV.

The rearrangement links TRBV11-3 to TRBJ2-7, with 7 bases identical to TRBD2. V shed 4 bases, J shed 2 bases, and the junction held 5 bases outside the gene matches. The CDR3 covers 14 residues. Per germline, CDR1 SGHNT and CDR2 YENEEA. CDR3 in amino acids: CASSSTSEAYEQYV. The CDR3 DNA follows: TGTGCCAGCAGCTCTACTAGCGAGGCCTACGAGCAGTACGTC.

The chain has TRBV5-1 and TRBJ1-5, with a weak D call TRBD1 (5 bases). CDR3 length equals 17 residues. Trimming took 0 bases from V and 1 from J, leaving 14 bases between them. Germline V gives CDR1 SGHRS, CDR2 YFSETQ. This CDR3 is CASSLDVRDASNQPQHF. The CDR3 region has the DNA TGCGCCAGCAGCTTGGACGTCAGGGATGCGAGCAATCAGCCCCAGCATTTT.

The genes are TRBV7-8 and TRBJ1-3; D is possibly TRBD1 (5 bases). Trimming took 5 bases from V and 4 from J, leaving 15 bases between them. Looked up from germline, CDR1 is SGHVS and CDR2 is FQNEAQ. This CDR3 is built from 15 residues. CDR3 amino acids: CASSPGGLGGNTIYF. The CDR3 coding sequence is TGTGCCAGCAGCCCCGGGGGACTCGGCGGAAACACCATATATTTT.

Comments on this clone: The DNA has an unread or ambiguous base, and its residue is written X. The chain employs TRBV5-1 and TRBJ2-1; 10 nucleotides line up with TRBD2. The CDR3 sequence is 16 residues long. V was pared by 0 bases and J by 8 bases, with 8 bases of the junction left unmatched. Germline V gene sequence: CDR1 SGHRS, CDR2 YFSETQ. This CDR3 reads CASSLGGLAGAXEQFF. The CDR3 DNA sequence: TGCGCCAGCAGCTTGGGGGGGCTAGCGGGAGCGRATGAGCAGTTCTTC.

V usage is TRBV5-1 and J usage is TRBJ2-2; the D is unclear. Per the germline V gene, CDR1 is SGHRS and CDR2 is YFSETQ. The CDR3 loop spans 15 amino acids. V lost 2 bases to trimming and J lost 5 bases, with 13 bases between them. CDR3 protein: CASSLSGLSTGELFF. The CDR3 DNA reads TGCGCCAGCAGCTTATCCGGGCTGTCGACCGGGGAGCTGTTTTTT.

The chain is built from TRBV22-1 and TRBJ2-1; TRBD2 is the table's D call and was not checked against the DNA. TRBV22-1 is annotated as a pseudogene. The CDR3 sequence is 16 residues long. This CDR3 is CASSGYNGRSNNEQFF. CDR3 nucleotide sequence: TGTGCCAGCAGTGGTTATAACGGGAGGTCGAACAATGAGCAGTTCTTC.

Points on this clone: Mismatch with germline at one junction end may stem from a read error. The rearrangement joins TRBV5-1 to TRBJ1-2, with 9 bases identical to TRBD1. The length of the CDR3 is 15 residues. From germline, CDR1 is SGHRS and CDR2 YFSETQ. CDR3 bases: TGCGCCAGCAGCTCCGCCGGGACAGGGACTTATGGCTATACCTTC. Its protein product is CASSSAGTGTYGYTF.

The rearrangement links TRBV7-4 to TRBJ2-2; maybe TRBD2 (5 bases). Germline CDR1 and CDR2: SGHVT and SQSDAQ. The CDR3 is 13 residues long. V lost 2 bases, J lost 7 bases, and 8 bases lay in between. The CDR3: CASSLMRDGELFF. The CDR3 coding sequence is TGTGCCAGCAGCTTAATGAGGGACGGGGAGCTGTTTTTT.

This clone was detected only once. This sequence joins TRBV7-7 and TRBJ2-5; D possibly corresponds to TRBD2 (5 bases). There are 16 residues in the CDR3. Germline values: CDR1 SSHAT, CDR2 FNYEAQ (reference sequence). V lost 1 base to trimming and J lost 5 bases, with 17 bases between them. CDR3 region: CASSLGGSEAGETQYF. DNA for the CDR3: TGTGCCAGCAGCTTAGGTGGTAGCGAGGCTGGTGAGACCCAGTACTTC.

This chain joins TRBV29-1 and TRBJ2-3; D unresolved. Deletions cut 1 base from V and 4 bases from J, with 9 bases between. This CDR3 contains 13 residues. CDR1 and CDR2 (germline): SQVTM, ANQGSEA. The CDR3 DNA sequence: TGCAGCGTTGAAGTACCCGTTTCAGATACGCAGTATTTT. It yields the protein CSVEVPVSDTQYF.

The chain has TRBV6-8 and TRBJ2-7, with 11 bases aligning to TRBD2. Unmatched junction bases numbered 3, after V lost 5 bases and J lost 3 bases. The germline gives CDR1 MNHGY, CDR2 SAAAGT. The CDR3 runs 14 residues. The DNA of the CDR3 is TGTGCCAGCAGTGCGGGACTAGCGGACTACGAGCAGTACTTC. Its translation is CASSAGLADYEQYF.

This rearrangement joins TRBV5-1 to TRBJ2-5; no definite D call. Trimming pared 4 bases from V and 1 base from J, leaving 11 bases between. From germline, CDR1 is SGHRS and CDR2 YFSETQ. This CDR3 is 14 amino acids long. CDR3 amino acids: CASSRRASQETQYF. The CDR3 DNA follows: TGCGCCAGCAGCCGTCGGGCGAGCCAAGAGACCCAGTACTTC.

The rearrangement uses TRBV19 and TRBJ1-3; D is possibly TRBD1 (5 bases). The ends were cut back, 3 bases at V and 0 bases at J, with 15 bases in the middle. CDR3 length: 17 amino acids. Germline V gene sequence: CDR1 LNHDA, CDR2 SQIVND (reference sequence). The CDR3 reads CASSIAGGPRSGNTIYF. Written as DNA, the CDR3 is TGTGCCAGTAGTATCGCGGGGGGACCCCGCTCTGGAAACACCATATATTTT.

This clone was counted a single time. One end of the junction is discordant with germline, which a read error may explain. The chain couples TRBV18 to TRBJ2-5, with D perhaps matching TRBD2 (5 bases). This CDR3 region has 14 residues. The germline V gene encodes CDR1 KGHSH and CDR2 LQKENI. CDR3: CANSPRGPPETQYF. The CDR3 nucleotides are TGTGCCAACTCACCACGGGGTCCCCCGGAGACCCAGTACTTC.

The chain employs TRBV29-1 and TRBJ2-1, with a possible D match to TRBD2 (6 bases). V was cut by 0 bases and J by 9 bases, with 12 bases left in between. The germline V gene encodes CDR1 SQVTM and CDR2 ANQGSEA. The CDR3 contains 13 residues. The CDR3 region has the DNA TGCAGCGTTGAAGAAAGTGGGGGGACTGAGCAGTTCTTC. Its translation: CSVEESGGTEQFF.

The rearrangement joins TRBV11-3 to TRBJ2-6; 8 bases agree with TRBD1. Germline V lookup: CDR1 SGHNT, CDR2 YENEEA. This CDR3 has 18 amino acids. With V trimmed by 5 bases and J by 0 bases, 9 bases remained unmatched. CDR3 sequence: CASSPRQGILSGANVLTF. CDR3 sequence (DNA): TGTGCCAGCAGCCCGCGACAGGGGATACTCTCTGGGGCCAACGTCCTGACTTTC.

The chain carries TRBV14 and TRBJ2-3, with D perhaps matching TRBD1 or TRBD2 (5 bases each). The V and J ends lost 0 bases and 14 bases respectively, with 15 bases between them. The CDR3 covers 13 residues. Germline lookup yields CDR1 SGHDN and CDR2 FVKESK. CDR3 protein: CASSQEAGTLGYF. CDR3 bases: TGTGCCAGCAGCCAAGAAGCAGGGACCCTGGGGTATTTT.

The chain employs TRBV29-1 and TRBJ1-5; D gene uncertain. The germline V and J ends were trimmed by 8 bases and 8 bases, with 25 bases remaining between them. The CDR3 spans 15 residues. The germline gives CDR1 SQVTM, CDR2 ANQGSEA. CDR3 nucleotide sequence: TGCAGCCCTCTGAAGCAGGCCCTTAGTATTGAGCCCCAGCATTTT. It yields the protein CSPLKQALSIEPQHF.

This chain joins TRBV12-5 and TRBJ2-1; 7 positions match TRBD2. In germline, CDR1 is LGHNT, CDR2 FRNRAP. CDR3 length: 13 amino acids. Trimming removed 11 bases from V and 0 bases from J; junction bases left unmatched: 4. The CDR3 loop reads CASTSHSYNEQFF. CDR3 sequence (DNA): TGTGCTTCGACTAGCCACTCCTACAATGAGCAGTTCTTC.

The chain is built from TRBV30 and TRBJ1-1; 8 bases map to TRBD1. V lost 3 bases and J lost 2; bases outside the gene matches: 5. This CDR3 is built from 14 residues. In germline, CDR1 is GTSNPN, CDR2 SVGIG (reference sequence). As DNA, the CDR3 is TGTGCCTGGAGCCCGGGACAGGATAACACTGAAGCTTTCTTT. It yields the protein CAWSPGQDNTEAFF.

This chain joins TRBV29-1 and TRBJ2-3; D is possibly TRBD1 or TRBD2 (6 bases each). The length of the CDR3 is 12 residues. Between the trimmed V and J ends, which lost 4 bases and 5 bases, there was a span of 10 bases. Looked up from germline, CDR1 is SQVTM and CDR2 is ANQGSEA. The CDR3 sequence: CSVVGGGDTQYF. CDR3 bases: TGCAGCGTTGTCGGGGGCGGAGATACGCAGTATTTT.

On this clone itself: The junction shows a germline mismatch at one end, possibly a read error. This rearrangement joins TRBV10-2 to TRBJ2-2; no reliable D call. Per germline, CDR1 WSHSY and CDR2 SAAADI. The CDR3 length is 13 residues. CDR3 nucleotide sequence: TGCGTCAGCAGCCGTTTCGGCACCGGGGAGCTGTTTTTT. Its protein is CVSSRFGTGELFF.

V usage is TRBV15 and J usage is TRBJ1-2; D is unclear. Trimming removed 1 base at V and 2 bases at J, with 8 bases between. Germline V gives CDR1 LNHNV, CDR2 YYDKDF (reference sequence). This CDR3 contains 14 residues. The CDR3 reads CATSRGMGNYGYTF. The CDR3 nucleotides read TGTGCCACCAGCAGAGGAATGGGGAACTATGGCTACACCTTC.